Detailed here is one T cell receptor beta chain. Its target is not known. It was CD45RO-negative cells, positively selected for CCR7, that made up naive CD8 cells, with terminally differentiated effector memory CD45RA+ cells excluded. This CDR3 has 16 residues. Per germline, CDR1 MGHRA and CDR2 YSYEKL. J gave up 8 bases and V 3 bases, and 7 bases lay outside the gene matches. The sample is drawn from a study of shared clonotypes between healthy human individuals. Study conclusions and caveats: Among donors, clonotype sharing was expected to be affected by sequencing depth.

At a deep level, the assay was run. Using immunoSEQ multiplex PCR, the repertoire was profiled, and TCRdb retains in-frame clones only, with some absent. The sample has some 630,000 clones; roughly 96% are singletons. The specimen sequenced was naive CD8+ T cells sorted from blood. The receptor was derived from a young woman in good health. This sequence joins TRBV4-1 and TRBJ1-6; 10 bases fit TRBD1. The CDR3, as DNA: TGCGCCAGCAGCCATTATAGACAGGGGGCGGATTCACCCCTCCACTTT. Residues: CASSHYRQGADSPLHF.